Presented here are 27 T cell receptor beta chains from one specimen sequenced in a study of shared clonotypes between healthy human individuals. This table comes from immunoSEQ multiplex PCR, and its TCRdb copy is limited to in-frame clones, with some not included. Altogether more than 2,000,000 clones are present, 80% to 95% being singletons, with the ten largest covering 0.35% to 0.5%. The specimen sequenced was naive CD4+ T cells from PBMCs. Subset noted: CD45RA+ positively selected. These receptors were obtained from a man between 18 and 35 years old in good health. Some clones in this sample may be carry-over from other donors' samples.

V and J are TRBV7-8 and TRBJ2-7; D gene uncertain. There are 13 residues in the CDR3. V lost 1 base and J lost 3, with 7 bases in between. Per the germline V gene, CDR1 is SGHVS and CDR2 is FQNEAQ. The CDR3 protein is CASSLGRIYEQYF. As DNA, the CDR3 is TGTGCCAGCAGCTTAGGGCGGATCTACGAGCAGTACTTC.

This chain joins TRBV3-1 (or the pseudogene TRBV3-2) and TRBJ2-1; the D is unclear. Germline V gene data show CDR1 as LGHDT and CDR2 as YNNKEL (reference sequence). Trimming removed 11 bases from V and 13 bases from J, with 9 bases in between. The CDR3 covers 8 residues. This chain's CDR3 is CAGSCQFF. As DNA, the CDR3 is TGTGCCGGAAGCTGTCAGTTCTTC.

The rearrangement links TRBV2 to TRBJ2-7; D call uncertain. The CDR3 is 11 amino acids. The V and J ends lost 8 bases and 3 bases respectively, with 8 bases between them. Looked up from germline, CDR1 is SNHLY and CDR2 is FYNNEI. The CDR3 loop is CASVISYEQYF. The CDR3 coding sequence is TGTGCCAGCGTAATTAGCTACGAGCAGTACTTC.

The chain uses TRBV7-8 and TRBJ2-5; unclear D gene. The germline V gene encodes CDR1 SGHVS and CDR2 FQNEAQ. The CDR3 runs 13 residues. The V gene lost 3 bases and the J gene lost 4 bases, with 9 bases spanning the gap. The CDR3 loop is CASSFVPRETQYF. CDR3 nucleotide sequence: TGTGCCAGCAGCTTTGTCCCCCGAGAGACCCAGTACTTC.

The gene calls are TRBV11-2 and TRBJ2-2; D is possibly TRBD1 or TRBD2 (5 bases each). V lost 10 bases to trimming and J lost 5 bases, with 23 bases between them. Germline V gene lookup returns CDR1 SGHAT and CDR2 FQNNGV. The CDR3 has 16 amino acids. The chain's CDR3 is CATRAPGRGGTGELFF. Written as DNA, the CDR3 is TGTGCCACCCGAGCCCCTGGACGGGGCGGGACCGGGGAGCTGTTTTTT. The full variable domain, in which reference TRBV11-2 and TRBJ2-2 provide the parts outside the CDR3, is EAGVAQSPRYKIIEKRQSVAFWCNPISGHATLYWYQQILGQGPKLLIQFQNNGVVDDSQLPKDRFSAERLKGVDSTLKIQPAKLEDSAVYLCATRAPGRGGTGELFFGEGSRLTVL.

The chain couples TRBV6-5 to TRBJ2-7; TRBD2 matches at 8 bases. The ends lost 5 bases at V and 4 bases at J; junction bases unmatched: 10. Germline V gene data show CDR1 as MNHEY and CDR2 as SVGAGI. The CDR3 has 15 residues. This chain's CDR3 is CASSPWTSSEYEQYF. The CDR3 bases are TGTGCCAGCAGTCCCTGGACTAGCTCGGAGTACGAGCAGTACTTC.

The CDR3 here is CASSLRGGGHYNEQFF. CDR3 nucleotide sequence: TGTGCCAGCAGTTTGCGCGGGGGCGGCCACTACAATGAGCAGTTCTTC. The rearrangement joins TRBV28 to TRBJ2-1; TRBD2 is a possible D gene (7 bases). The germline gives CDR1 MDHEN, CDR2 SYDVKM. The CDR3 extends over 16 amino acids. The V end lost 3 bases, the J end lost 3 bases, and 15 bases lay between the germline ends. The entire variable domain, with the rest obtained from reference TRBV28 and TRBJ2-1, is as follows: DVKVTQSSRYLVKRTGEKVFLECVQDMDHENMFWYRQDPGLGLRLIYFSYDVKMKEKGDIPEGYSVSREKKERFSLILESASTNQTSMYLCASSLRGGGHYNEQFFGPGTRLTVL.

V and J are TRBV6-5 and TRBJ2-3; D is ambiguous. V lost 2 bases, J lost 2 bases, and 8 bases lay in between. In germline, CDR1 is MNHEY, CDR2 SVGAGI. This CDR3 is built from 14 residues. CDR3 sequence (DNA): TGTGCCAGCAGTTACCCCGATTCCACAGATACGCAGTATTTT. This encodes CASSYPDSTDTQYF.

The V and J genes are TRBV5-1 and TRBJ1-4, with D possibly TRBD1 on 5 matching bases. Trimming left V 1 base short and J 7 bases short, with 20 bases between. In germline, CDR1 is SGHRS, CDR2 YFSETQ. The CDR3 runs to 17 residues. The CDR3 region is CASSLRNRGGLSEKLFF. DNA of the CDR3: TGCGCCAGCAGCTTGAGGAACCGGGGCGGCCTTAGTGAAAAACTGTTTTTT.

This rearrangement joins TRBV28 to TRBJ1-5; D may be TRBD1 (6 bases). CDR3 length: 16 amino acids. CDR1 MDHEN and CDR2 SYDVKM come from the germline V gene. Trimming took 1 base from V and 6 from J, leaving 16 bases between them. The CDR3 sequence: CASSLLMGAPSQPQHF. The CDR3 DNA reads TGTGCCAGCAGTTTATTGATGGGGGCGCCTAGTCAGCCCCAGCATTTT.

The chain recombines TRBV6-1 with TRBJ2-2; TRBD2 aligns across 8 bases. V lost 0 bases and J lost 1; bases outside the gene matches: 4. Looked up from germline, CDR1 is MNHNS and CDR2 is SASEGT. The CDR3 contains 17 residues. CDR3 in DNA: TGTGCCAGCAGTGAAGCGGCGGGAGGTGTGAACACCGGGGAGCTGTTTTTT. Translation gives CASSEAAGGVNTGELFF.

The rearrangement uses TRBV7-2 and TRBJ1-1, with D possibly being TRBD1 (5 bases). The CDR3 is made up of 14 amino acids. V was trimmed by 1 base and J by 5 bases, leaving 11 bases between them. Per germline, CDR1 SGHTA and CDR2 FQGNSA. The CDR3 is CASSLVAGRTEAFF. In DNA form, the CDR3 reads TGTGCCAGCAGCTTAGTGGCAGGGAGGACTGAAGCTTTCTTT. The entire variable domain, with the rest obtained from reference TRBV7-2 and TRBJ1-1, is as follows: GAGVSQSPSNKVTEKGKDVELRCDPISGHTALYWYRQSLGQGLEFLIYFQGNSAPDKSGLPSDRFSAERTGGSVSTLTIQRTQQEDSAVYLCASSLVAGRTEAFFGQGTRLTVV.

The chain has TRBV28 and TRBJ2-7; 7 bases are shared with TRBD1. Germline CDR1 and CDR2: MDHEN and SYDVKM. The trim removed 6 bases at V and 2 bases at J, leaving 10 bases unmatched. This CDR3 has 15 residues. Here the CDR3 DNA reads TGTGCCAGCAGCTCACCGGGACAGACTCCCTACGAGCAGTACTTC. It codes for CASSSPGQTPYEQYF.

The chain has TRBV28 and TRBJ1-5; no firm D call. Between the trimmed V and J ends, which lost 7 bases and 2 bases, there was a span of 30 bases. The CDR3 has 20 residues. Germline CDR1 reads MDHEN; CDR2 reads SYDVKM. The CDR3 loop is CASTPLNLRQSVRGNQPQHF. DNA for the CDR3: TGTGCCAGCACCCCCTTGAATTTAAGGCAGTCGGTGAGAGGCAATCAGCCCCAGCATTTT.

This chain links TRBV28 with TRBJ2-7; tentative D call: TRBD1 (6 bases). Germline CDR1 reads MDHEN; CDR2 reads SYDVKM. The length of the CDR3 is 14 residues. Trimming stripped 3 bases from V and 9 bases from J, with 18 bases between. CDR3 region: CASSFLGQRRGQYF. CDR3 in DNA: TGTGCCAGCAGTTTTTTAGGACAGCGACGGGGGCAGTACTTC.

This rearrangement joins TRBV2 to TRBJ1-3; D is uncertain. In germline, CDR1 is SNHLY, CDR2 FYNNEI. The CDR3 has 12 residues. Trimming stripped 1 base from V and 4 bases from J, with 2 bases between. The CDR3 loop reads CASSEDGNTIYF. For the CDR3, the DNA is TGTGCCAGCAGTGAAGACGGAAACACCATATATTTT.

In this sample, this clone turned up once. The chain has TRBV30 and TRBJ2-5, with TRBD2 matching over 12 bases. The CDR3 is made up of 17 amino acids. CDR1 GTSNPN and CDR2 SVGIG come from the germline V gene (reference sequence). The junction had 21 bases not matched to a gene; V was cut back by 5 bases and J by 11 bases. The chain's CDR3 is CAWRPRLAGVRRAKQYF. In nucleotides, the CDR3 is TGTGCCTGGCGCCCCCGACTAGCGGGAGTGCGGAGGGCCAAACAGTACTTC.

V is TRBV7-9 and J is TRBJ2-3; 10 positions match TRBD1. This CDR3 region has 16 residues. The J segment lost 4 bases and the V segment lost 5 bases, leaving 9 bases of the junction unmatched. Germline loops: CDR1 SEHNR, CDR2 FQNEAQ (reference sequence). The CDR3 coding sequence is TGTGCCAGCAGCCGAGACAGGGGGCGAGCTTCAGATACGCAGTATTTT. This sequence encodes CASSRDRGRASDTQYF. Combining the CDR3 with reference TRBV7-9 and TRBJ2-3 gives the whole variable domain DTGVSQNPRHKITKRGQNVTFRCDPISEHNRLYWYRQTLGQGPEFLTYFQNEAQLEKSRLLSDRFSAERPKGSFSTLEIQRTEQGDSAMYLCASSRDRGRASDTQYFGPGTRLTVL.

The chain has TRBV7-3 and TRBJ2-6; TRBD2 aligns across 8 bases. The CDR3 consists of 18 residues. Germline V gene data show CDR1 as SGHTA and CDR2 as FQGTGA. The V segment lost 5 bases and the J segment 4 bases; nucleotides outside the gene matches: 13. In DNA form, the CDR3 reads TGTGCCAGCAGCCGGATGGGGAGCGGGAGTGTAGGGGCCAACGTCCTGACTTTC. Residues: CASSRMGSGSVGANVLTF.

V is TRBV18 and J is TRBJ1-2, with 8 bases lining up with TRBD1. The V and J ends lost 4 bases and 6 bases, in that order; junction bases with no gene match: 1. Germline CDR1 and CDR2: KGHSH and LQKENI. This CDR3 is built from 12 residues. Here the CDR3 DNA reads TGTGCCAGCTCACAACAGGGGGATGGCTACACCTTC. Its translation is CASSQQGDGYTF.

This chain joins TRBV30 and TRBJ2-3, with 9 bases aligning to TRBD2. Germline V CDR1 and CDR2: GTSNPN, SVGIG (reference sequence). The CDR3 length is 15 residues. Trimming at V came to 1 base and at J to 2 bases, leaving 4 bases not matched to a gene. CDR3 DNA: TGTGCCTGGAGTGGACTAGCGGAGACCACAGATACGCAGTATTTT. Amino acids: CAWSGLAETTDTQYF.

The chain uses TRBV6-4 and TRBJ2-2; maybe TRBD1 (6 bases). The CDR3 runs 13 residues. In germline, CDR1 is MRHNA, CDR2 SNTAGT. Trimming pared 3 bases from V and 4 bases from J, leaving 6 bases between. The CDR3 loop is CASSEQGTGELFF. In DNA, the CDR3 is TGTGCCAGCAGTGAACAGGGCACCGGGGAGCTGTTTTTT.

The rearrangement joins TRBV19 to TRBJ2-1; TRBD1 matches at 8 bases. In germline, CDR1 is LNHDA, CDR2 SQIVND (reference sequence). Trimming removed 2 bases from V and 0 bases from J; junction bases left unmatched: 15. The CDR3 runs to 20 residues. CDR3 sequence: CASSILAFPTGGSSYNEQFF. The CDR3 coding sequence is TGTGCCAGTAGTATACTCGCCTTCCCTACAGGGGGGAGCTCCTACAATGAGCAGTTCTTC.

This clone was detected only once. The chain carries TRBV2 and TRBJ2-1; 9 bases align to TRBD1. The V gene end was trimmed by 3 bases and the J gene end by 8 bases; junction bases not matched to a gene: 5. Germline values: CDR1 SNHLY, CDR2 FYNNEI. The CDR3 is 14 residues long. The CDR3 is CASSDDRGFDEQFF. CDR3 bases: TGTGCCAGCAGTGACGACAGGGGGTTTGATGAGCAGTTCTTC.

The gene calls are TRBV19 and TRBJ1-4; maybe TRBD1 (6 bases). The CDR3 has 14 residues. The germline V and J ends were trimmed by 6 bases and 6 bases, with 14 bases remaining between them. Germline loops: CDR1 LNHDA, CDR2 SQIVND (reference sequence). The CDR3 region has the DNA TGTGCCAGTAGCAATACCGGGGGCGATGAAAAACTGTTTTTT. Protein: CASSNTGGDEKLFF.

This CDR3 reads CAISRRGDSTYEQYF. CDR3 nucleotides: TGTGCCATCAGCCGAAGAGGGGACAGTACCTACGAGCAGTACTTC. The rearrangement links TRBV10-3 to TRBJ2-7, with 7 bases fitting TRBD1. V was pared by 6 bases and J by 2 bases, with 10 bases of the junction left unmatched. Looked up from germline, CDR1 is ENHRY and CDR2 is SYGVKD. The CDR3 sequence is 15 residues long.

The V gene is TRBV30, the J gene TRBJ2-7; D might be TRBD1 (5 bases). The ends were cut back, 1 base at V and 10 bases at J, with 14 bases in the middle. This CDR3 has 12 residues. Germline lookup yields CDR1 GTSNPN and CDR2 SVGIG (reference sequence). The CDR3 DNA sequence: TGTGCCTGGAGTGCATCCTCAGGGTACCAGTACTTC. Its translation: CAWSASSGYQYF.